The subject of this entry is one T cell receptor beta chain. Antigen unknown. The data originate from a study of T cell responses to AZD1222 COVID-19 vaccine. Study results and caveats: Among those given AZD1222, only five or six were seropositive at baseline.

Clones were read by immunoSEQ multiplex PCR, and TCRdb kept only the in-frame ones, dropping some. The data contain approximately 180,000 clones, 90% to 95% of them singletons. Trimming pared 0 bases from V and 4 bases from J, leaving 12 bases between. Germline CDR1 and CDR2: LGHDT and YNNKEL (reference sequence). This CDR3 has 15 amino acids. The TCR comes from an adult in good health. V is TRBV3-1 (or the pseudogene TRBV3-2) and J is TRBJ1-1; no definite D call. The input for sequencing was peripheral blood, taken on day 0 of AZD1222 vaccination. The CDR3 DNA sequence: TGTGCCAGCAGCCAAGAAGGGAACTTGGCCACTGAAGCTTTCTTT. This codes for CASSQEGNLATEAFF.